The clone carrying this TCR beta chain was seen repeatedly, ten times or more. Germline trimming cut 8 bases from V and 4 bases from J; bases unmatched to any gene: 9. The CDR3 has 14 amino acids. Germline-derived CDR1 and CDR2 are MGHRA and YSYEKL. The data originate from a study of identical twins. TCRdb reprocessed the 5' RACE reads via MiXCR and lists one record per CDR3 protein. The data contain roughly 630,000 distinct CDR3 sequences, under 8.5% of them singletons. The sample was also reused in another study, on yellow fever vaccine responses in identical twins.

The sequence was collected from a young woman in good health. The source material was PBMCs. V is TRBV4-1 and J is TRBJ1-2; 8 positions match TRBD1. This CDR3 reads CASRPGQEVYGYTF. The CDR3 coding sequence is TGCGCCAGCCGCCCGGGACAGGAAGTCTATGGCTACACCTTC.